This TCR beta chain came from a study of T cells after posttransplantation cyclophosphamide. Study-level findings and limits: TRB overlap between skin or GI tissue T cells and blood was limited.

Generated by immunoSEQ multiplex PCR, the TCRdb table keeps only in-frame clones and is missing some. The sample records about 50,000 clones, approximately 94% being singletons. This clone was seen once. Its cognate antigen is unknown. The CDR3 consists of 16 residues. The V end lost 1 base, the J end lost 0 bases, and 12 bases lay between the germline ends. The V gene's germline CDR1 is SGHAT and CDR2 FQNNGV. This clonotype was sampled from a woman younger than 45 in good health and a related stem cell transplant donor. V usage is TRBV11-2 and J usage is TRBJ2-5, with a tentative D call TRBD1 (5 bases). Material: PBMCs. The CDR3 loop reads CASSLGTGLYQETQYF. CDR3 DNA sequence: TGTGCCAGCAGCTTAGGTACAGGATTGTACCAAGAGACCCAGTACTTC.